This T cell receptor beta chain was documented in a study of shared clonotypes between healthy human individuals. Whole-study findings and limits: Although depth was large, rarefaction showed that sequencing of the sorted subsets was incomplete. Among donors, sharing of clonotypes was expected to be affected by sequencing depth.

CDR1 is MNHEY and CDR2 is SVGAGI in the germline V gene. The CDR3 is made up of 11 amino acids. V lost 7 bases, J lost 5 bases, and 8 bases lay in between. Comments on this clone: The target antigen is unknown.

CD45RO-negative, CCR7-selected cells formed the naive CD8 fraction, which excluded terminally differentiated effector memory CD45RA+ cells. In the source study's methods: Filtering differed, since immunoSEQ gave only junction sequences and no quality scores. Profiling relied on immunoSEQ multiplex PCR, and the TCRdb table lists in-frame clones only, not all of them. V and J calls and clone size are those listed in that table; D and trimming were worked out from the DNA. The sample shows about 2 million clones, over 85% of them seen only once. V gene TRBV6-5 combines with J gene TRBJ1-1, with D uncertain. Sequencing was performed on naive CD8+ T cells sorted from blood. This receptor was taken from a man younger than 35 in good health. CDR3: CASNRGTEAFF. The CDR3 DNA reads TGTGCCAGCAATCGTGGGACTGAAGCTTTCTTT.